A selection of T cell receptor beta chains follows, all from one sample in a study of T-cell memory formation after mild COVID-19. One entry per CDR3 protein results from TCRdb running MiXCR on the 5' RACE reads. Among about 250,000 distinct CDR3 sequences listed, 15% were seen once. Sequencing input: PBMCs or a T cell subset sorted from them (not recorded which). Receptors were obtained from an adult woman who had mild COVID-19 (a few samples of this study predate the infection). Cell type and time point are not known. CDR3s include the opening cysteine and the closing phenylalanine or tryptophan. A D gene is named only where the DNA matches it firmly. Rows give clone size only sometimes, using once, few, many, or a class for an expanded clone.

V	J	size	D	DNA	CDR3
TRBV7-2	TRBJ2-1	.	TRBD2	TGTGCCAGCAGCGCCGGGGGGAAAGTCGAGCAGTTCTTC	CASSAGGKVEQFF
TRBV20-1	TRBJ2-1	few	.	TGCAGTGGCGGCCGCGACGGGTGGGCGAATGAGCAGTTCTTC	CSGGRDGWANEQFF
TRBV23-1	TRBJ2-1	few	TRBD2	TGCGCCAGCAGTCGTTGGACTAGCGGGTTCTTTCAGGTTTACAATGAGCAGTTCTTC	CASSRWTSGFFQVYNEQFF
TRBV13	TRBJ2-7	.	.	TGTGCCAGCAGCCACCCCGCCGACACTTACGTTGACTTC	CASSHPADTYVDF
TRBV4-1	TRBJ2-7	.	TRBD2	TGCGCCAGCAGCCACGGGACTAGCGTATCCTACGAGCAGTACTTC	CASSHGTSVSYEQYF
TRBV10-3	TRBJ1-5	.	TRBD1	TGTGCCTCCCAGGGGGCGGCCGGTCAGCCCCAGCATTTT	CASQGAAGQPQHF
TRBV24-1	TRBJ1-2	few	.	TGTGCCACCAGTGATGCCGGGGCCAACTATGGCTACACCTTC	CATSDAGANYGYTF
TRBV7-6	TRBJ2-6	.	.	TGTGCCAGCAGCTTAAGCACAGGGCCTGGGGCCAACGTCCTGACTTTC	CASSLSTGPGANVLTF
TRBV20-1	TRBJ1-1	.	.	TGCAGTGCTAGCAGGGATTCGATGATGAACACTGAAGCTTTCTTT	CSASRDSMMNTEAFF
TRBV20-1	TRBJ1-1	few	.	TGCAGTGCTAGTGGGGGCATGAACACTGAAGCTTTCTTT	CSASGGMNTEAFF
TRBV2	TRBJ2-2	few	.	TGTGCCAGCTCACGAAACGGGGATTCGAACACCGGGGAGCTGTTTTTT	CASSRNGDSNTGELFF
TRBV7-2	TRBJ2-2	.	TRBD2	TGTGCCAGCAGCCCACGACTAGCGGGAGGAACCGGGGAGCTGTTTTTT	CASSPRLAGGTGELFF
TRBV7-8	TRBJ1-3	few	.	TGTGCCAGCCGTGGAGATAGCTCTGGAAACACCATATATTTT	CASRGDSSGNTIYF
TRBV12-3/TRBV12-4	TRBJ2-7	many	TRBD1	TGTGCCAGCAGTCGGGACAGGGACTACGAGCAGTACTTC	CASSRDRDYEQYF
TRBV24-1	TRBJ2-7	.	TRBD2	TGTGCCACCAGTGACCTTGGACTAGCGGGTACCTACGAGCAGTACTTC	CATSDLGLAGTYEQYF
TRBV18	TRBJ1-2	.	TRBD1	TGTGCCAGCTCAGACAACGACAGGGGCTATGGCTACACCTTC	CASSDNDRGYGYTF
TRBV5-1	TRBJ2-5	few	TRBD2	TGCGCCAGCAGCTTGGATGCCCTTCCGGGAGGCGGCGGGGAGACCCAGTACTTC	CASSLDALPGGGGETQYF
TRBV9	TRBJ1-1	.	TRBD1	TGTGCCAGCAATCTTAATGGACAGGGGCTCACTGAAGCTTTCTTT	CASNLNGQGLTEAFF
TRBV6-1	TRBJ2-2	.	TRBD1	TGTGCCGGCGGGACAGGCTATGGGGAGCTGTTTTTT	CAGGTGYGELFF
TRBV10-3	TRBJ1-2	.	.	TGTGCCATCAGTGAGTCCGGACGGACCCTTACTAACTATGGCTACACCTTC	CAISESGRTLTNYGYTF
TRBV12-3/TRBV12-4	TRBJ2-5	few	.	TGTGCCAGCAGCCCAAGTTGGGGAGGTGAGACCCAGTACTTC	CASSPSWGGETQYF
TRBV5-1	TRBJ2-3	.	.	TGCGCCAGCAGCCCTCAGGGGTATAGCACAGATACGCAGTATTTT	CASSPQGYSTDTQYF
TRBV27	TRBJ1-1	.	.	TGTGCCAGCAGTTACAGGGTTAGATCTGAAGCTTTCTTT	CASSYRVRSEAFF
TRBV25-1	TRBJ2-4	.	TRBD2	TGTGCCAGCAGGGGGACTAGCGGAAACATTCAGTACTTC	CASRGTSGNIQYF
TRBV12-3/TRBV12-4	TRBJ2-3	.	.	TGTGCCAGCAGTTTAAGGCGGGGCACGCAGTATTTT	CASSLRRGTQYF
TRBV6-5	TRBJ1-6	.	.	TGTGCCAGCAGTTACCAGGGTAATTCACCCCTCCACTTT	CASSYQGNSPLHF
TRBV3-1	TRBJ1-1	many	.	TGTGCCAGCAGCCAAGATCTCCCACAGGAAGCTTTCTTT	CASSQDLPQEAFF
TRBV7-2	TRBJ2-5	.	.	TGTGCCAGCAGCTTAACCGGGGGCCAGTACTTC	CASSLTGGQYF
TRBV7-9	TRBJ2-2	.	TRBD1	TGTGCCAGCAGCCCCTTCCGGGACAGGGGGACCGGGGAGCTGTTTTTT	CASSPFRDRGTGELFF
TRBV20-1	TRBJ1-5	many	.	TGCAGTGCTAGGACCGATATGAGCAATCAGCCCCAGCATTTT	CSARTDMSNQPQHF
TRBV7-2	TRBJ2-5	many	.	TGTGCCAGCAGTCGGGGTGAGACCCAGTACTTC	CASSRGETQYF
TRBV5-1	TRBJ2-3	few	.	TGCGCCAGCAGCGTCGGACTCCGACTCGACCCTAGCACAGATACGCAGTATTTT	CASSVGLRLDPSTDTQYF
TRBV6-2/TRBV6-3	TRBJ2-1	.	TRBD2	TGTGCCAGCTCAACTAGCGGGGGGGCCAGTGAGCAGTTCTTC	CASSTSGGASEQFF
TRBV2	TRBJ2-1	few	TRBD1	TGTGCCAGCAGGGCCAGGACAGGGAGGAATGAGCAGTTCTTC	CASRARTGRNEQFF
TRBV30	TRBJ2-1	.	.	TGTGCCTGGAGTGTAGGCCGGGGCGCGGATGAGCAGTTCTTC	CAWSVGRGADEQFF
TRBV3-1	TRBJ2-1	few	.	TGTGCCAGCAGCCAAGATCTGGGGTCCGACGAGTTCTTC	CASSQDLGSDEFF
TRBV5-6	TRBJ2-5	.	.	TGTGCCAGCAGCTTGGTGGAACTAGACTCGGAGACCCAGTACTTC	CASSLVELDSETQYF
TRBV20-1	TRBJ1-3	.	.	TGCAGTGCCCAATCGAGAGGGCTCTCTGGAAACACCATATATTTT	CSAQSRGLSGNTIYF
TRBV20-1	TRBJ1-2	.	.	TGCAGTGCTAGTACAGGGCTGGATGGCTACACCTTC	CSASTGLDGYTF
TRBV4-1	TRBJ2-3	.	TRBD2	TGCGCCAGCAGCCAATGGGTGTCTAGCGGGGTTATGGATACGCAGTATTTT	CASSQWVSSGVMDTQYF
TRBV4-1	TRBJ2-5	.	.	TGCGCCAGCAGCCCATTCGGGCAGCAAGAGACCCAGTACTTC	CASSPFGQQETQYF
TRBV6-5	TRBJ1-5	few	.	TGTGCCAGCAGAAGAGACATGAGCAATCAGCCCCAGCATTTT	CASRRDMSNQPQHF
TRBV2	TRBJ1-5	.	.	TGTGCCAGCAGCGAACGTAACAGGGAGGCCCAGCATTTT	CASSERNREAQHF
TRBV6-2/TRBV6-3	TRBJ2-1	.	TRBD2	TGTGCCAGCAGTTACCGGCGGGAGAAGAATGAGCAGTTCTTC	CASSYRREKNEQFF
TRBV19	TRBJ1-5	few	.	TGTGCCAGCCTCCCCGGACGGACGGTGAGCGGGCAGCCCCAGCATTTT	CASLPGRTVSGQPQHF
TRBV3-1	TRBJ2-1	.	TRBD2	TGTGCCAGCAGCCAAGGAGGACTAGCGGGAGGCAATGAGCAGTTCTTC	CASSQGGLAGGNEQFF
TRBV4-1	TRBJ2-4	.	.	TGCGCCAGCAGCCAATTTCACAGGACGAAAAACATTCAGTACTTC	CASSQFHRTKNIQYF
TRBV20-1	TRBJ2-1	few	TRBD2	TGCAGTGCTCGACTTGGACTAGACAATGAGCAGTTCTTC	CSARLGLDNEQFF
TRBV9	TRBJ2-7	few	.	TGTGCCAGCAGTGAGCATGAGGGTCTAGGCTCCTACGAGCAGTACTTC	CASSEHEGLGSYEQYF
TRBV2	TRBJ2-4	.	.	TGTGCCAGCAGTGGAGGGGCCAGGCGCCTCTACTTC	CASSGGARRLYF
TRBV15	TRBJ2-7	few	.	TGTGCCACCAGCCCGTATGGCGCATCTCCTAGAAACGAGCAGTACTTC	CATSPYGASPRNEQYF
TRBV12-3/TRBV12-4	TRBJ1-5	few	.	TGTGCCAGCGGGGTATACGGCAATCAGCCCCAGCATTTT	CASGVYGNQPQHF
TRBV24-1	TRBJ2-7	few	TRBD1	TGTGCCACCTCCCCGGGACAGCTCAGCTCCTACGAGCAGTACTTC	CATSPGQLSSYEQYF
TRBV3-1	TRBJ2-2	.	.	TGTGCCAGCAGCCAAGATGGAGGGGGAGGGTACACCGGGGAGCTGTTTTTT	CASSQDGGGGYTGELFF
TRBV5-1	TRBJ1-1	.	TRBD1	TGCGCCAGCAGCTGGGGGACAGGGGGCACTGAAGCTTTCTTT	CASSWGTGGTEAFF
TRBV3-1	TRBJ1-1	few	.	TGTGCCAGCAGCCAAGGGGTGGCAGGTGCTTTCTTT	CASSQGVAGAFF
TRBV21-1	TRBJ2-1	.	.	TGTGCCAGCAGCGAACCGACTAGCGGGACCTTCCATGAGCAGTTCTTC	CASSEPTSGTFHEQFF
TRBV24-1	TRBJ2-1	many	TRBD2	TGTGCCACCAGTGATCGAAGCGGGGGGGTCTTTAATGAGCAGTTCTTC	CATSDRSGGVFNEQFF
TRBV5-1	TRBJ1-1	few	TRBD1	TGCGCCAGCAGCTTCGGACAGGGTCACACTGAAGCTTTCTTT	CASSFGQGHTEAFF